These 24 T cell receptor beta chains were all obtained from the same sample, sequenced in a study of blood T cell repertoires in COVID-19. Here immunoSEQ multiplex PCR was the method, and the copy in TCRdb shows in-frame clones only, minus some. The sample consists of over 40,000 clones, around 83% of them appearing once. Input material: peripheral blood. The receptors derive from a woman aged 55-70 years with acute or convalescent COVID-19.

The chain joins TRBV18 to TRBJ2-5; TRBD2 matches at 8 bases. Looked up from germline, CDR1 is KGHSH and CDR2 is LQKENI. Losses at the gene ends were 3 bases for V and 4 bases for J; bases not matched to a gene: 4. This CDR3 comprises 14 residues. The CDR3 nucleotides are TGTGCCAGCTCACCGAGGGCGGGGGGAGAGACCCAGTACTTC. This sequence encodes CASSPRAGGETQYF.

The CDR3 sequence: CASRAGQGISEKLFF. The CDR3 region has the DNA TGTGCCAGCAGAGCTGGACAGGGTATAAGTGAAAAACTGTTTTTT. V usage is TRBV2 and J usage is TRBJ1-4, with 8 bases lining up with TRBD1. Losses at the gene ends were 6 bases for V and 7 bases for J; bases not matched to a gene: 10. CDR3 length: 15 residues. Germline values: CDR1 SNHLY, CDR2 FYNNEI.

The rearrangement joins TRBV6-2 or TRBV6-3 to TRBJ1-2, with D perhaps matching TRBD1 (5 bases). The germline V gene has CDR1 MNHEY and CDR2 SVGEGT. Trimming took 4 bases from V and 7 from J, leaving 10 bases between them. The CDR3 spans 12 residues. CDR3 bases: TGTGCCAGCAGTTTAGGGACTGCTGGCTACACCTTC. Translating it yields CASSLGTAGYTF.

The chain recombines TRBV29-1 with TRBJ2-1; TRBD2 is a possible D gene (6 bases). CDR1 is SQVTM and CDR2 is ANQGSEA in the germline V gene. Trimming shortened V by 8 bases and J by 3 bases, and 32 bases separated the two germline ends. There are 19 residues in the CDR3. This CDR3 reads CSTTAIRGAGRTGYNEQFF. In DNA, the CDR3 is TGCAGCACCACCGCAATCCGTGGAGCGGGTCGTACCGGCTACAATGAGCAGTTCTTC.

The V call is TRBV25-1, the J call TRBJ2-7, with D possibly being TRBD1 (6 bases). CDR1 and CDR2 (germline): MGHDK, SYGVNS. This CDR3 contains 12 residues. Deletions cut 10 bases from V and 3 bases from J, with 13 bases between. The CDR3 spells CATTDSLYEQYF. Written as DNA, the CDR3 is TGTGCCACCACGGACAGCCTCTACGAGCAGTACTTC.

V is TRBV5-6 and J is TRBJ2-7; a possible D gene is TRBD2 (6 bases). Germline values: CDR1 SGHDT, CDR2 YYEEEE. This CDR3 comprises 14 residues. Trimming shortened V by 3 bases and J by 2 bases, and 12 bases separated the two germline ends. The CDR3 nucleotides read TGTGCCAGCAGCTACGGCAGGGAGGCCTACGAGCAGTACTTC. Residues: CASSYGREAYEQYF.

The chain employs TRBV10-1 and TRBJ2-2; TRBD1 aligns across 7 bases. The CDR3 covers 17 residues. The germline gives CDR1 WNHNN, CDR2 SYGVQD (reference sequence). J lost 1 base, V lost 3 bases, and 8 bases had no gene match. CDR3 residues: CASSDRRTGRNTGELFF. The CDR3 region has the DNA TGCGCCAGCAGTGACCGACGGACAGGACGGAACACCGGGGAGCTGTTTTTT.

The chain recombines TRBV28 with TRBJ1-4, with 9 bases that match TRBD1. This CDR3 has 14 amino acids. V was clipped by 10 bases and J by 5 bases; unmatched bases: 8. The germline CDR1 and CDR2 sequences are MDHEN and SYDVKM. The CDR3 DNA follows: TGTGCCATCCAGGGGACAGGGCGCAATGAAAAACTGTTTTTT. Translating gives CAIQGTGRNEKLFF.

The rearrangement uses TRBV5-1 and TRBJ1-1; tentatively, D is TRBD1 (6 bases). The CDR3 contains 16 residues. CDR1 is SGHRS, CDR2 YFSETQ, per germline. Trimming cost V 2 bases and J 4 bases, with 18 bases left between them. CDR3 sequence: CASSLTGSAQGTEAFF. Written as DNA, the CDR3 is TGCGCCAGCAGCTTAACAGGGAGCGCGCAGGGCACTGAAGCTTTCTTT.

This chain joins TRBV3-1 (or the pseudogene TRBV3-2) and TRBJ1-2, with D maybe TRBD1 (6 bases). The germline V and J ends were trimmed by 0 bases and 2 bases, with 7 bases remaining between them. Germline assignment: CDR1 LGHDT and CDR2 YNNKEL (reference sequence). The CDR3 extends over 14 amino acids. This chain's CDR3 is CASSQDTGNYGYTF. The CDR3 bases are TGTGCCAGCAGCCAAGATACAGGGAACTATGGCTACACCTTC.

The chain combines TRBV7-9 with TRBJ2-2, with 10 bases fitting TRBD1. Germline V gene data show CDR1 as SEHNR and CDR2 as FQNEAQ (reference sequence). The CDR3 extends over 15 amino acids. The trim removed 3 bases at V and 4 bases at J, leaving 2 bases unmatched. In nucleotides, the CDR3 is TGTGCCAGCAGCTTGGGGACAGGGGTCACCGGGGAGCTGTTTTTT. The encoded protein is CASSLGTGVTGELFF.

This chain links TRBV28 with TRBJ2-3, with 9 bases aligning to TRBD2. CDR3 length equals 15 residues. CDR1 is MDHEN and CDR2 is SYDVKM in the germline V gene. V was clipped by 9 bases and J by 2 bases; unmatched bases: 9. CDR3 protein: CASPPPGLATDTQYF. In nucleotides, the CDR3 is TGTGCCAGTCCCCCTCCGGGACTAGCCACAGATACGCAGTATTTT.

The CDR3 DNA sequence: TGTGCCAGCACCTACAGCATCCGGGAGACCCAGTACTTC. It specifies CASTYSIRETQYF. V gene TRBV7-9 combines with J gene TRBJ2-5; no definite D call. The CDR3 has 13 amino acids. Per the germline V gene, CDR1 is SEHNR and CDR2 is FQNEAQ (reference sequence). V lost 7 bases and J 5 bases, leaving 14 bases between the germline ends.

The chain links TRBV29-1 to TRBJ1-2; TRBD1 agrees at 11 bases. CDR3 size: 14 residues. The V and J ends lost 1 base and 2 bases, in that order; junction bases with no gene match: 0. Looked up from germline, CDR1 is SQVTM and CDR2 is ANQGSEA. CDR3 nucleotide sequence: TGCAGCGTTGAAGGGGACAGGGGGAACTATGGCTACACCTTC. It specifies CSVEGDRGNYGYTF.

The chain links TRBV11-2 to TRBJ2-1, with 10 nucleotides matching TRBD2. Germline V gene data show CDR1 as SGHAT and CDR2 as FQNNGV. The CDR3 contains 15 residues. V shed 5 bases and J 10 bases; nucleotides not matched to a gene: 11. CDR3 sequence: CASSIPSGGPREQFF. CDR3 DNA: TGTGCCAGCAGCATCCCTAGCGGGGGCCCCCGAGAGCAGTTCTTC.

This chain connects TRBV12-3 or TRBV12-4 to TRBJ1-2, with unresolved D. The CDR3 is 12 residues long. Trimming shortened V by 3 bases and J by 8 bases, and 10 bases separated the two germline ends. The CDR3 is CASSFSSPGYTF. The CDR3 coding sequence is TGTGCCAGCAGTTTTAGCTCACCGGGCTACACCTTC.

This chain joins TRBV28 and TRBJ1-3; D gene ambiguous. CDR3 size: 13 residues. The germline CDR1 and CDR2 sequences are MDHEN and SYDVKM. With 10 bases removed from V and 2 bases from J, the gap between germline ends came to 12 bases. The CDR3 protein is CATLRGTGNTIYF. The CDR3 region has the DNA TGTGCCACCCTTCGGGGAACTGGAAACACCATATATTTT.

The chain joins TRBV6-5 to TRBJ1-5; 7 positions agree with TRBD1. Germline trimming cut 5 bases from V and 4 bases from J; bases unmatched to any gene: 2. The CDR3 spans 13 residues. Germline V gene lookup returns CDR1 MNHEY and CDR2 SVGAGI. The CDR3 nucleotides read TGTGCCAGCAGTCTGACAGGGAATCAGCCCCAGCATTTT. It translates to CASSLTGNQPQHF.

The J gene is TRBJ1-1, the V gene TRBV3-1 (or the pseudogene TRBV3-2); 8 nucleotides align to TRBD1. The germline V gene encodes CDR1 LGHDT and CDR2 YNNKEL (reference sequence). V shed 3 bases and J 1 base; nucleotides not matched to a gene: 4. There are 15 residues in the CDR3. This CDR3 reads CASSQTGTGNTEAFF. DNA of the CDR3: TGTGCCAGCAGCCAGACGGGGACAGGGAACACTGAAGCTTTCTTT.

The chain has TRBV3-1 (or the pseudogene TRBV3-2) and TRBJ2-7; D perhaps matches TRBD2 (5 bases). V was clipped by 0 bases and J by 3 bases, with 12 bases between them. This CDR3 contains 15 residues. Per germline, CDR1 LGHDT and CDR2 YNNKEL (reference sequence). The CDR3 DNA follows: TGTGCCAGCAGCCAAGAAGGGCTGGCGGGCTACGAGCAGTACTTC. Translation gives CASSQEGLAGYEQYF.

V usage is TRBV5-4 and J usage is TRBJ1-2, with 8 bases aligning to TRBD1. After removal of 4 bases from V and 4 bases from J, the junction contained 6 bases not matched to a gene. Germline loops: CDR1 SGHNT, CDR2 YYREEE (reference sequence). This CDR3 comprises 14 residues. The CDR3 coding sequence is TGTGCCAGCAGCCCGGGGACAGGATTCTATGGCTACACCTTC. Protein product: CASSPGTGFYGYTF.

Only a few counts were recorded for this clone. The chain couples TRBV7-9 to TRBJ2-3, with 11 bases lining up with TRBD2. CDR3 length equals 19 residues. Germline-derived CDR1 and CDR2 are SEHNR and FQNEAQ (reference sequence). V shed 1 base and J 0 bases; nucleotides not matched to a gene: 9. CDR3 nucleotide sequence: TGTGCCAGCAGCTTAGAAGGGACTAGCGGTTTATCTAGCACAGATACGCAGTATTTT. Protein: CASSLEGTSGLSSTDTQYF. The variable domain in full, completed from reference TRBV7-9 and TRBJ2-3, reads DTGVSQNPRHKITKRGQNVTFRCDPISEHNRLYWYRQTLGQGPEFLTYFQNEAQLEKSRLLSDRFSAERPKGSFSTLEIQRTEQGDSAMYLCASSLEGTSGLSSTDTQYFGPGTRLTVL.

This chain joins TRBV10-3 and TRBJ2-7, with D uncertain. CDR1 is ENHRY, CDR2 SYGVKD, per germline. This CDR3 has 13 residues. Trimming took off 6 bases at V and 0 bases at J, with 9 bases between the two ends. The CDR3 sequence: CAIRLDSSYEQYF. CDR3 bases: TGTGCCATCAGGCTAGACTCCTCCTACGAGCAGTACTTC.

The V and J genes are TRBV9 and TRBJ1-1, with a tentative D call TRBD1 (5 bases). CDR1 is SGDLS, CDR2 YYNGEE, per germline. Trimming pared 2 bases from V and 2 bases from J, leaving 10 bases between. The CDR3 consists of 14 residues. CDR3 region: CASSVGGTNTEAFF. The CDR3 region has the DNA TGTGCCAGCAGCGTGGGGGGTACAAACACTGAAGCTTTCTTT.